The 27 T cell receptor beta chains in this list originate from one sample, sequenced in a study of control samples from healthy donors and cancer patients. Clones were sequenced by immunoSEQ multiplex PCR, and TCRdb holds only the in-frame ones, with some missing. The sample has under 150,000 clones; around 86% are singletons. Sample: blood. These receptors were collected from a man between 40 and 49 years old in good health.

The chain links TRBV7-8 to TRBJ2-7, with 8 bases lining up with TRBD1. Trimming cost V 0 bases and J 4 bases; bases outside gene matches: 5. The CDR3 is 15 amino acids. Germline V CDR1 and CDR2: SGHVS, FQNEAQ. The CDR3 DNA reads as TGTGCCAGCAGCTTAGCGACAGGGGCGACATACGAGCAGTACTTC. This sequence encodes CASSLATGATYEQYF.

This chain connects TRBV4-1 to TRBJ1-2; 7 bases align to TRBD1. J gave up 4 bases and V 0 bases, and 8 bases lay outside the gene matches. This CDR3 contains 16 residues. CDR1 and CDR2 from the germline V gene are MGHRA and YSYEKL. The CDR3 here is CASSQDRQGVPYGYTF. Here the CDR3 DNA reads TGCGCCAGCAGCCAAGATCGGCAGGGGGTGCCCTATGGCTACACCTTC.

CDR3 DNA: TGCGCCAGCAGCTTCCCAGCGGGGCCTAGCACAGATACGCAGTATTTT. Amino acids: CASSFPAGPSTDTQYF. This chain joins TRBV4-1 and TRBJ2-3; 7 bases are a match to TRBD2. Germline assignment: CDR1 MGHRA and CDR2 YSYEKL. V lost 5 bases to trimming and J lost 0 bases; unmatched junction nucleotides: 8. The CDR3 length is 16 residues.

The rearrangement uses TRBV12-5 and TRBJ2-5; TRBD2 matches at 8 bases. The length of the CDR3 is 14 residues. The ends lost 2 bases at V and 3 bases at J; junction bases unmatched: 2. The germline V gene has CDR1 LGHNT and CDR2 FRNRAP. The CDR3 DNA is TGTGCTAGTGGTTTGACTAGCGGTGAAGAGACCCAGTACTTC. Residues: CASGLTSGEETQYF.

CDR3 sequence (DNA): TGTGCCAGCTCACAGCCGGGACAGGCCTACGAGCAGTACTTC. Amino acid sequence: CASSQPGQAYEQYF. The chain combines TRBV18 with TRBJ2-7; 8 positions agree with TRBD1. This CDR3 has 14 residues. With V trimmed by 4 bases and J by 2 bases, 4 bases remained unmatched. Germline CDR1 and CDR2: KGHSH and LQKENI.

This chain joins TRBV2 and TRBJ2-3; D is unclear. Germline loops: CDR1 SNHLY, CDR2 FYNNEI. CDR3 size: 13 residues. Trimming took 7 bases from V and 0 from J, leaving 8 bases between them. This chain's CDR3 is CASIRSSTDTQYF. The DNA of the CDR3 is TGTGCCAGCATCAGGTCTAGCACAGATACGCAGTATTTT.

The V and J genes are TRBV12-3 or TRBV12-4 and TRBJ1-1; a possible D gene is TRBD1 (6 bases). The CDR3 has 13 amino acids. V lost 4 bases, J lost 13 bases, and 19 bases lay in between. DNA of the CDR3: TGTGCCAGCAGTTCAGGAGGGCGGGGGCAGTTTTTCTTT. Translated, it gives CASSSGGRGQFFF.

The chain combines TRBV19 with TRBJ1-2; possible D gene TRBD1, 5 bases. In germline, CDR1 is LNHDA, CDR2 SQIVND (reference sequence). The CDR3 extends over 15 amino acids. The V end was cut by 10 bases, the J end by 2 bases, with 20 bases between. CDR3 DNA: TGTGCCACGCGGGACTCTCCGGCCACCAACTATGGCTACACCTTC. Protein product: CATRDSPATNYGYTF.

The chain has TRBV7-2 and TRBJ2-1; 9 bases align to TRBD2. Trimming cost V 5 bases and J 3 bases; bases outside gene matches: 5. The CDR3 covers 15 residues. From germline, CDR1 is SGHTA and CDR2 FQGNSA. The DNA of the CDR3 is TGTGCCAGCAGCCCAGGGCGGGGGGGCTACAATGAGCAGTTCTTC. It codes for CASSPGRGGYNEQFF.

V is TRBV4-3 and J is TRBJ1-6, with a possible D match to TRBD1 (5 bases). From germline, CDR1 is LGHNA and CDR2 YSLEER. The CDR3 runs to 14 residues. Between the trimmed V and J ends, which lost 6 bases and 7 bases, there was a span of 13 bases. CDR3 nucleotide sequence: TGCGCCAGCAGTACCGACAGAAGAAATTCACCCCTCCACTTT. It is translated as CASSTDRRNSPLHF.

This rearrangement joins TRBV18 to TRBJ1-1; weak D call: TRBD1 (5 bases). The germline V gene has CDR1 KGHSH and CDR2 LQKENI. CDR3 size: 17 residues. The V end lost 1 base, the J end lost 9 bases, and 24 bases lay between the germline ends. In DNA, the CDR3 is TGTGCCAGCTCACCACGAGGGATCAGGGAACCCACAGGAAAAGCTTTCTTT. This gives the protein CASSPRGIREPTGKAFF.

The CDR3 coding sequence is TGTGCCAGCAGCTTAATGGGAAAAAGTTCGGGGTCGGCTTTCTTT. It encodes CASSLMGKSSGSAFF. The rearrangement links TRBV7-2 to TRBJ1-1; D call uncertain. V was shortened by 2 bases and J by 11 bases, with 21 bases between the two germline ends. From germline, CDR1 is SGHTA and CDR2 FQGNSA. The CDR3 length is 15 residues. Full variable domain (missing parts from reference TRBV7-2 and TRBJ1-1): GAGVSQSPSNKVTEKGKDVELRCDPISGHTALYWYRQSLGQGLEFLIYFQGNSAPDKSGLPSDRFSAERTGGSVSTLTIQRTQQEDSAVYLCASSLMGKSSGSAFFGQGTRLTVV.

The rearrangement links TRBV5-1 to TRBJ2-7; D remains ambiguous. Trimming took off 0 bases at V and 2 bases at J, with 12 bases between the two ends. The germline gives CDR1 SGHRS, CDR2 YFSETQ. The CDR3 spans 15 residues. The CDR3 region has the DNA TGCGCCAGCAGCTTGGCCCCGGTCGGTACCTACGAGCAGTACTTC. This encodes CASSLAPVGTYEQYF.

The CDR3 region is CASSYLDYSGYTF. CDR3 coding DNA: TGTGCCAGCAGTTACCTGGACTACTCTGGCTACACCTTC. The chain links TRBV6-2 or TRBV6-3 to TRBJ1-2; D gene ambiguous. V lost 2 bases to trimming and J lost 7 bases, with 11 bases between them. The V gene's germline CDR1 is MNHEY and CDR2 SVGEGT. The CDR3 spans 13 residues.

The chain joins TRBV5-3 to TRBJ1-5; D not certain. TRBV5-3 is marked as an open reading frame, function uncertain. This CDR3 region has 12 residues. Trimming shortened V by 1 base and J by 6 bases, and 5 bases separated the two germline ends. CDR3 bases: TGTGCCAGAAGCTTGTTGGGTCAGCCCCAGCATTTT. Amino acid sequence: CARSLLGQPQHF.

DNA for the CDR3: TGTGCCAGTAGTATCGACAGGGGGAGAAATCAGCCCCAGCATTTT. Translation gives CASSIDRGRNQPQHF. V is TRBV19 and J is TRBJ1-5; 9 nucleotides match TRBD1. Looked up from germline, CDR1 is LNHDA and CDR2 is SQIVND (reference sequence). The CDR3 spans 15 residues. Trimming at V came to 3 bases and at J to 4 bases, leaving 4 bases not matched to a gene. Full variable domain (remainder filled in from reference TRBV19 and TRBJ1-5): DGGITQSPKYLFRKEGQNVTLSCEQNLNHDAMYWYRQDPGQGLRLIYYSQIVNDFQKGDIAEGYSVSREKKESFPLTVTSAQKNPTAFYLCASSIDRGRNQPQHFGDGTRLSIL.

CDR3: CASSQGTSGGADTQYF. CDR3 sequence (DNA): TGTGCCAGCAGCCAAGGGACTAGCGGGGGGGCAGATACGCAGTATTTT. The rearrangement uses TRBV6-2 or TRBV6-3 and TRBJ2-3; TRBD2 agrees at 16 bases. Trimming at V came to 6 bases and at J to 4 bases, leaving 4 bases not matched to a gene. Germline assignment: CDR1 MNHEY and CDR2 SVGEGT. The CDR3 has 16 amino acids.

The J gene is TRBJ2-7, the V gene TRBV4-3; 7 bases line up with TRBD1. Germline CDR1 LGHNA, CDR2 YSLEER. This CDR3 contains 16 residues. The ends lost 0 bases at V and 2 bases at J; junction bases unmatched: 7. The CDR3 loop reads CASSQDPRQGAYEQYF. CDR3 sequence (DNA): TGCGCCAGCAGCCAAGATCCCCGGCAGGGGGCCTACGAGCAGTACTTC.

CDR3 loop: CASWGPNYGYTF. The CDR3 DNA reads TGTGCCAGCTGGGGTCCCAACTATGGCTACACCTTC. This chain connects TRBV12-3 or TRBV12-4 to TRBJ1-2; D call uncertain. V shed 8 bases and J shed 2 bases, with 9 bases lying between them. The CDR3 is made up of 12 amino acids.

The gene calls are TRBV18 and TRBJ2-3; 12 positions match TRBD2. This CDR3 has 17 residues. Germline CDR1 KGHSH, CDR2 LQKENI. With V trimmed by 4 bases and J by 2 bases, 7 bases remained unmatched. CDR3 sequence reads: CASSRRTSGDITDTQYF. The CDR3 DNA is TGTGCCAGCTCACGGCGGACTAGCGGGGACATCACAGATACGCAGTATTTT.

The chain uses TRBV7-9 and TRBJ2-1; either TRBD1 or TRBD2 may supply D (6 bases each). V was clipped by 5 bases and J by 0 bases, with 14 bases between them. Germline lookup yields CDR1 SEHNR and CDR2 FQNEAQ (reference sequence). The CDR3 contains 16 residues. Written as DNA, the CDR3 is TGTGCCAGCAGCCCCAGGACGGGGGCCTCCTACAATGAGCAGTTCTTC. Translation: CASSPRTGASYNEQFF.

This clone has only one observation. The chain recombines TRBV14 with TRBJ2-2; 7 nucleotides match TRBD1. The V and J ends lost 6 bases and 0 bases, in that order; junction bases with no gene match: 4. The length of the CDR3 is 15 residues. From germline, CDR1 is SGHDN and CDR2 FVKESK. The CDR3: CASRTGLTNTGELFF. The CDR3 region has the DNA TGTGCCAGCAGGACAGGGTTAACGAACACCGGGGAGCTGTTTTTT.

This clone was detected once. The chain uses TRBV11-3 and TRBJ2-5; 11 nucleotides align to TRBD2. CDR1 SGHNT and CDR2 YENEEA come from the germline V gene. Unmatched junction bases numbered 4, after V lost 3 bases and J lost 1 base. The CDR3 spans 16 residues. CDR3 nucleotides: TGTGCCAGCAGCTTCCTTAGCGGGGGGGCCCAAGAGACCCAGTACTTC. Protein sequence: CASSFLSGGAQETQYF.

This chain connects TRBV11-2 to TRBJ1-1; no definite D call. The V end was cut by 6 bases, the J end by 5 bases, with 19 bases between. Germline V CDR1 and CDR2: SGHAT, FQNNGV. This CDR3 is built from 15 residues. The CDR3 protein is CASSLSSGRLTEAFF. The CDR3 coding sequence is TGTGCCAGCAGTTTAAGTTCGGGTCGATTGACTGAAGCTTTCTTT.

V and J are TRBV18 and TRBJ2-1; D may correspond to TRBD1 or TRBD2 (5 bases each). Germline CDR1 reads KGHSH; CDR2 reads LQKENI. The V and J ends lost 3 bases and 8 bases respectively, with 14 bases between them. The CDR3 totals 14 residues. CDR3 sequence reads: CASSPMVRGDEQFF. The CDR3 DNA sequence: TGTGCCAGCTCACCCATGGTTAGGGGAGATGAGCAGTTCTTC.

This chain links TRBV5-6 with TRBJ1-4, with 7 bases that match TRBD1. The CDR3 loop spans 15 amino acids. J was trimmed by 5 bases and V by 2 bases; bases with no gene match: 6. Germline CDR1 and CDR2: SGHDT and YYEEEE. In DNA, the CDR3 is TGTGCCAGCAGCTTTGGGGACAGCGGGAATGAAAAACTGTTTTTT. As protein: CASSFGDSGNEKLFF.

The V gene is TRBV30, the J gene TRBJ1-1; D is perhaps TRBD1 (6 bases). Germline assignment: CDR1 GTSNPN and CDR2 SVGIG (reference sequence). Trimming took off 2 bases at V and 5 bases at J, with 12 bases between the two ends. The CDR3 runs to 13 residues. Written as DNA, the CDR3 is TGTGCCTGGAGTATACAGGGAAGAACTGAAGCTTTCTTT. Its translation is CAWSIQGRTEAFF. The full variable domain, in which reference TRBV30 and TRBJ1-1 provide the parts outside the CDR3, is SQTIHQWPATLVQPVGSPLSLECTVEGTSNPNLYWYRQAAGRGLQLLFYSVGIGQISSEVPQNLSASRPQDRQFILSSKKLLLSDSGFYLCAWSIQGRTEAFFGQGTRLTVV.